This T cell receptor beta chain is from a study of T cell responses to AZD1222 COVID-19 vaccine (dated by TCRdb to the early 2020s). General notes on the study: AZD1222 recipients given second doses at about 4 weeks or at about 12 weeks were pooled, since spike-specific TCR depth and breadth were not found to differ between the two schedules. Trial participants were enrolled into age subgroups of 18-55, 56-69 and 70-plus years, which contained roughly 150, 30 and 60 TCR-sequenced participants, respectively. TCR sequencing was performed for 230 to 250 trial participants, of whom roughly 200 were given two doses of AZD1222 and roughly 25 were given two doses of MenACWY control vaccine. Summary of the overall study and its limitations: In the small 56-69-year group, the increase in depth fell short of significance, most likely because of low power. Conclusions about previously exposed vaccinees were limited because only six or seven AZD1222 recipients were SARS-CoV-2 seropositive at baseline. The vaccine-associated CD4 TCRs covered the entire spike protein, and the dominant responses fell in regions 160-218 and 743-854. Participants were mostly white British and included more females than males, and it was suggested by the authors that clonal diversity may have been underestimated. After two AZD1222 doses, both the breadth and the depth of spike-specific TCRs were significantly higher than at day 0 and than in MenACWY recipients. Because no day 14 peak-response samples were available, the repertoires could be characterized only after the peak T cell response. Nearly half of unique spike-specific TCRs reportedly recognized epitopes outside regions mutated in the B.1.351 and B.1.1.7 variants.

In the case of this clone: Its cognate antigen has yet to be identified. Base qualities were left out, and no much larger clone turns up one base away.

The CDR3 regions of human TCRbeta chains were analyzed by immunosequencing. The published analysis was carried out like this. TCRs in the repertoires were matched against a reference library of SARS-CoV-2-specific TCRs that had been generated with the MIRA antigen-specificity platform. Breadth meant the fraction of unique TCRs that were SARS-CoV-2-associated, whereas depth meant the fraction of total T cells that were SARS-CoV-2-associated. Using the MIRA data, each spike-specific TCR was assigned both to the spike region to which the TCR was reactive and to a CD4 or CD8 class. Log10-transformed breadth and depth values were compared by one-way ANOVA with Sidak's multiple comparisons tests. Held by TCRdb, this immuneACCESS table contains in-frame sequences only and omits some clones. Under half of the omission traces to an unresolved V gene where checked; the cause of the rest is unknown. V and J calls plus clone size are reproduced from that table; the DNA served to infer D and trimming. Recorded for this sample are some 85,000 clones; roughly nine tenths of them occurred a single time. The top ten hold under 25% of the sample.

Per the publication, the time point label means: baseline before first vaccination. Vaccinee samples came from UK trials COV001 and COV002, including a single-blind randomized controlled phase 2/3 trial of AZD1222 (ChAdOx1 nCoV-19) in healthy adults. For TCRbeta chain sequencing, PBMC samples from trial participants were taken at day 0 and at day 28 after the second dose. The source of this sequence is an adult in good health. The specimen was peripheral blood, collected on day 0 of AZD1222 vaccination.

The encoded CDR3 is CASSQGVWTPLSYEQYF. DNA sequence: TGTGCCAGCAGCCAAGGTGTCTGGACTCCTCTCTCCTACGAGCAGTACTTC. Here the chain combines TRBV14 and TRBJ2-7, and TRBD2 may be the D gene, going by 5 matching bases. The CDR3 sequence holds 17 residues, the cysteine and phenylalanine included. The sequence is cut down to CDR3 DNA, 51 bases in frame from base 1. V gives up 1 base and J gives up 0 bases, and the segment between their germline ends measures 16 bases. The germline V gene gives CDR1 as SGHDN and CDR2 as FVKESK.